Listed here are 19 T cell receptor beta chains from one sample, sequenced in a study of Ad26.COV2.S vaccination and SARS-CoV-2 variants. Assay: immunoSEQ multiplex PCR; the TCRdb copy retains only in-frame clones and omits some. The sample carries hundreds of thousands of clones, about 89% recorded once. Sample treatment: around 19 received Ad26.COV2.S at low or high dose, single or two shots; 5 received placebo; per-sample allocation not given. After the first vaccine or placebo injection, samples were drawn on day 63. Sequences were derived from peripheral blood, sampled in a trial of Ad26.COV2.S vaccine versus placebo. Receptor source: a person between 18 and 65 years old who received the Ad26.COV2.S COVID-19 vaccine or a placebo.

A remark on this clone: This specimen includes other DNA sequences encoding the same CDR3. The genes are TRBV15 and TRBJ2-7; possibly TRBD1 for D (5 bases). This CDR3 region has 14 residues. With 0 bases removed from V and 3 bases from J, the gap between germline ends came to 9 bases. Germline CDR1 reads LNHNV; CDR2 reads YYDKDF (reference sequence). The CDR3 nucleotides read TGTGCCACCAGCAGAGATGACAGAGACTACGAGCAGTACTTC. It translates to CATSRDDRDYEQYF.

This sequence joins TRBV15 and TRBJ1-2; no firm D call. This CDR3 spans 15 amino acids. V was shortened by 4 bases and J by 0 bases, with 12 bases between the two germline ends. Germline assignment: CDR1 LNHNV and CDR2 YYDKDF (reference sequence). The CDR3 region has the DNA TGTGCCACCAGCAACGTCGCCGGCTCTAACTATGGCTACACCTTC. Protein sequence: CATSNVAGSNYGYTF. The complete variable domain, with remaining parts taken from reference TRBV15 and TRBJ1-2, reads DAMVIQNPRYQVTQFGKPVTLSCSQTLNHNVMYWYQQKSSQAPKLLFHYYDKDFNNEADTPDNFQSRRPNTSFCFLDIRSPGLGDTAMYLCATSNVAGSNYGYTFGSGTRLTVV.

The chain is built from TRBV6-6 and TRBJ1-5; 7 bases are a match to TRBD1. This CDR3 contains 16 residues. Germline assignment: CDR1 MNHNY and CDR2 SVGAGI (reference sequence). Trimming at V came to 2 bases and at J to 5 bases, leaving 9 bases not matched to a gene. The CDR3 DNA sequence: TGTGCCAGCAGTTACAGTACGCAGGGGGTTTATCAGCCCCAGCATTTT. It codes for CASSYSTQGVYQPQHF.

CDR3 loop: CASSLPGTGDYEQYF. The CDR3 DNA reads as TGTGCCAGCAGCCTGCCCGGGACAGGAGACTACGAGCAGTACTTC. This chain connects TRBV7-8 to TRBJ2-7; 8 bases agree with TRBD1. CDR1 is SGHVS, CDR2 FQNEAQ, per germline. The CDR3 spans 15 residues. Unmatched junction bases numbered 9, after V lost 5 bases and J lost 3 bases. The variable domain in full, with the rest retrieved from reference TRBV7-8 and TRBJ2-7, is GAGVSQSPRYKVAKRGQDVALRCDPISGHVSLFWYQQALGQGPEFLTYFQNEAQLDKSGLPSDRFFAERPEGSVSTLKIQRTQQEDSAVYLCASSLPGTGDYEQYFGPGTRLTVT.

The chain joins TRBV5-1 to TRBJ2-6; a possible D gene is TRBD1 (5 bases). The V end lost 5 bases, the J end lost 0 bases, and 9 bases lay between the germline ends. There are 15 residues in the CDR3. CDR1 is SGHRS, CDR2 YFSETQ, per germline. DNA of the CDR3: TGCGCCAGCAGAACAGGTACCTCTGGGGCCAACGTCCTGACTTTC. Amino acid sequence: CASRTGTSGANVLTF.

This clone has just a few counts. V and J are TRBV12-5 and TRBJ2-5, with 7 bases aligning to TRBD2. Per the germline V gene, CDR1 is LGHNT and CDR2 is FRNRAP. The CDR3 contains 12 residues. V lost 6 bases to trimming and J lost 5 bases; unmatched junction nucleotides: 3. This CDR3 reads CASGRSGETQYF. The CDR3 region has the DNA TGTGCTAGTGGGCGTAGCGGGGAGACCCAGTACTTC.

The chain couples TRBV5-4 to TRBJ1-1, with a tentative D call TRBD1 (5 bases). The ends were cut back, 0 bases at V and 1 base at J, with 10 bases in the middle. Per germline, CDR1 SGHNT and CDR2 YYREEE (reference sequence). CDR3 length: 15 residues. The CDR3 loop reads CASSLEAGRNTEAFF. The CDR3 region has the DNA TGTGCCAGCAGCTTGGAGGCAGGGAGGAACACTGAAGCTTTCTTT.

The chain combines TRBV7-2 with TRBJ2-5; TRBD1 agrees at 8 bases. Looked up from germline, CDR1 is SGHTA and CDR2 is FQGNSA. Losses at the gene ends were 3 bases for V and 1 base for J; bases not matched to a gene: 1. This CDR3 is 14 amino acids long. The CDR3 DNA is TGTGCCAGCAGCTTTACAGGGGGCCAAGAGACCCAGTACTTC. This sequence encodes CASSFTGGQETQYF.

The gene calls are TRBV6-5 and TRBJ2-7; D might be TRBD1 (6 bases). Germline V gene data show CDR1 as MNHEY and CDR2 as SVGAGI. CDR3 length: 14 residues. The V end was cut by 0 bases, the J end by 0 bases, with 6 bases between. CDR3 nucleotide sequence: TGTGCCAGCAGTTACTCGGACAGCTCCTACGAGCAGTACTTC. It is translated as CASSYSDSSYEQYF.

The chain has TRBV4-1 and TRBJ1-5, with a tentative D call TRBD1 (5 bases). The germline V and J ends were trimmed by 0 bases and 6 bases, with 15 bases remaining between them. Germline values: CDR1 MGHRA, CDR2 YSYEKL. The CDR3 is 16 amino acids. The CDR3 spells CASSQDTIGGFQPQHF. CDR3 DNA sequence: TGCGCCAGCAGCCAAGACACTATTGGGGGATTTCAGCCCCAGCATTTT.

The genes are TRBV28 and TRBJ1-2; no clear D gene. The V gene's germline CDR1 is MDHEN and CDR2 SYDVKM. The V gene lost 7 bases and the J gene lost 8 bases, with 20 bases spanning the gap. The length of the CDR3 is 14 residues. The CDR3 region has the DNA TGTGCCAGCACCCCTCCGGAGGTGAGACTGGGCTACACCTTC. It codes for CASTPPEVRLGYTF.

Turning to this clone: The sample contains more than one DNA sequence encoding this CDR3. This sequence joins TRBV6-5 and TRBJ1-2; D gene unclear. The V and J ends lost 0 bases and 0 bases respectively, with 8 bases between them. The CDR3 is 15 amino acids. Germline CDR1 and CDR2: MNHEY and SVGAGI. The DNA of the CDR3 is TGTGCCAGCAGTTACTCGAGGACTGCTAACTATGGCTACACCTTC. Protein sequence: CASSYSRTANYGYTF.

In nucleotides, the CDR3 is TGTGCCAGCAGCCAACAGGGTCAGATCACTGAAGCTTTCTTT. Its translation is CASSQQGQITEAFF. The rearrangement joins TRBV7-2 to TRBJ1-1, with a weak D call TRBD1 (6 bases). The CDR3 length is 14 residues. Germline V lookup: CDR1 SGHTA, CDR2 FQGNSA. Trimming stripped 5 bases from V and 4 bases from J, with 14 bases between.

This chain links TRBV9 with TRBJ2-1; D could derive from TRBD1 or TRBD2 (6 bases each). Germline V gene sequence: CDR1 SGDLS, CDR2 YYNGEE. V was trimmed by 0 bases and J by 15 bases, leaving 16 bases between them. The CDR3 has 13 amino acids. Here the CDR3 DNA reads TGTGCCAGCAGCGTAGAGGGGGGACGGGCTCGGTTCTTC. Encoded protein: CASSVEGGRARFF. Supplemented by reference TRBV9 and TRBJ2-1, the full variable domain reads DSGVTQTPKHLITATGQRVTLRCSPRSGDLSVYWYQQSLDQGLQFLIQYYNGEERAKGNILERFSAQQFPDLHSELNLSSLELGDSALYFCASSVEGGRARFFGPGTRLTVL.

This clone is a singleton in its sample. This sequence joins TRBV4-1 and TRBJ2-1; 15 bases are shared with TRBD2. Germline V CDR1 and CDR2: MGHRA, YSYEKL. This CDR3 spans 15 amino acids. V trimming: 3 bases; J trimming: 12 bases; junction bases outside the gene matches: 6. The chain's CDR3 is CASSHGLAGGMRQFF. CDR3 bases: TGCGCCAGCAGCCACGGACTAGCGGGAGGGATGCGGCAGTTCTTC.

The CDR3: CASSKARPGMNTEAFF. CDR3 DNA sequence: TGTGCCAGCAGCAAAGCGAGGCCAGGCATGAACACTGAAGCTTTCTTT. The chain combines TRBV21-1 with TRBJ1-1. TRBV21-1 is flagged as a pseudogene. The CDR3 runs to 16 residues.

The V call is TRBV28, the J call TRBJ2-1; the D gene is possibly TRBD2 (7 bases). This CDR3 is built from 16 residues. Trimming pared 2 bases from V and 6 bases from J, leaving 17 bases between. Germline V gives CDR1 MDHEN, CDR2 SYDVKM. The CDR3 sequence is CASSLLSGGPFNEQFF. The CDR3 DNA follows: TGTGCCAGCAGTTTACTTTCGGGGGGCCCCTTCAATGAGCAGTTCTTC.

This rearrangement joins TRBV28 to TRBJ2-3; TRBD2 matches 10 bases. The germline CDR1 and CDR2 sequences are MDHEN and SYDVKM. Trimming cost V 5 bases and J 3 bases; bases outside gene matches: 2. The CDR3 contains 14 residues. The CDR3: CASSLAGDTDTQYF. CDR3 nucleotide sequence: TGTGCCAGCAGTCTAGCGGGAGATACAGATACGCAGTATTTT.

The chain uses TRBV30 and TRBJ1-4; the D gene is possibly TRBD1 (5 bases). Germline V gene sequence: CDR1 GTSNPN, CDR2 SVGIG (reference sequence). V dropped 4 bases and J dropped 6 bases, with 15 bases sitting between them. The CDR3 has 14 amino acids. The CDR3 DNA reads TGTGCCTGGAAACCTCAGGGAGTCTATGAAAAACTGTTTTTT. The encoded protein is CAWKPQGVYEKLFF.